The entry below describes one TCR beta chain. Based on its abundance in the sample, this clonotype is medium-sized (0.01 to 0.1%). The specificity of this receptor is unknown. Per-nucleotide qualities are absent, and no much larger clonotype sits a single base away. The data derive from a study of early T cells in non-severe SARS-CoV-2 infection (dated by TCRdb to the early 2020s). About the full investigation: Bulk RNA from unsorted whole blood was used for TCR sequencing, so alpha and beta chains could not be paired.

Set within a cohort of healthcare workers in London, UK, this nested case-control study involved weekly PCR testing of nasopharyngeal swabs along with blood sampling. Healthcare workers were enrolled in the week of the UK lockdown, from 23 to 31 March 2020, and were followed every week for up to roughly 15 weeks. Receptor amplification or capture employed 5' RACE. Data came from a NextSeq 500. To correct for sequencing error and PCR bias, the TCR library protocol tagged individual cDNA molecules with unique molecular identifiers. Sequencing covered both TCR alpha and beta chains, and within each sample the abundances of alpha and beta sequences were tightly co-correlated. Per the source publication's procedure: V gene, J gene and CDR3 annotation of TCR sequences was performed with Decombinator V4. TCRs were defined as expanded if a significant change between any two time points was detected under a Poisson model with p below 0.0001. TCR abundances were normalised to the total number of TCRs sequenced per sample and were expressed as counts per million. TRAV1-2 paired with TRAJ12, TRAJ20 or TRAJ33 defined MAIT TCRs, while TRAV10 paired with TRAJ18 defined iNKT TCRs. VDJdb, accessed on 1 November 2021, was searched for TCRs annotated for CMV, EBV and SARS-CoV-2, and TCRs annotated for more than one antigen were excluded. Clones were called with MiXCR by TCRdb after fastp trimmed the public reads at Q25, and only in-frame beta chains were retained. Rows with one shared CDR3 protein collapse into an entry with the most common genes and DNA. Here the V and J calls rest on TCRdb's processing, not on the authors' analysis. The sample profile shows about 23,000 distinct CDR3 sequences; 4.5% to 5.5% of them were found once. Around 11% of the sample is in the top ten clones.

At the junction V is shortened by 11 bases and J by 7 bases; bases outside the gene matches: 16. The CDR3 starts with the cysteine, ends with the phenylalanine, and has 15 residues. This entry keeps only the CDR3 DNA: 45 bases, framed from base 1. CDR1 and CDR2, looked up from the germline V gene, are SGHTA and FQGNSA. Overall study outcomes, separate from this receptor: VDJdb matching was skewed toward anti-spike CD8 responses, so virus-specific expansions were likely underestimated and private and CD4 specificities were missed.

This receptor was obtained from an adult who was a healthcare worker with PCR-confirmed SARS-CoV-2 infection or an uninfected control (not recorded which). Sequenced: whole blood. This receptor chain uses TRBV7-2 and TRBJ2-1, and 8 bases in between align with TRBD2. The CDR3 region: CACGGGTSSGNEQFF. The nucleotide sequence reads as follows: TGTGCCTGCGGCGGGGGGACTAGTTCGGGAAATGAGCAGTTCTTC.